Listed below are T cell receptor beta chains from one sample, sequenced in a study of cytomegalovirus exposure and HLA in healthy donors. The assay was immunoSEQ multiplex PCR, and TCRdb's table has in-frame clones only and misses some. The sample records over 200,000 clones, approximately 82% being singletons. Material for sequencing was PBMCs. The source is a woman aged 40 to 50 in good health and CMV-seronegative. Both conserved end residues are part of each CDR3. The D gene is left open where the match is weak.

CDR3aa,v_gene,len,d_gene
CASSLKRGSTEAFF,TRBV7-8,14,NA
CASSPSGNSNEQFF,TRBV11-2,14,NA
CASSEARSFLNEKLFF,TRBV2,16,NA
CASSQAASGASYEQYF,TRBV4-1,16,TRBD2
CATSSRGGTEKLFF,TRBV15,14,NA
CASSPRRVANTGELFF,TRBV7-8,16,NA
CASSMLGEDSKNIQYF,TRBV5-1,16,NA
CASSYSNSYGYTF,TRBV6-5,13,NA
CAISEKQGIGYTF,TRBV10-3,13,NA
CAISESRAGANEKLFF,TRBV10-3,16,NA
CASSPLLGATEAFF,TRBV27,14,NA